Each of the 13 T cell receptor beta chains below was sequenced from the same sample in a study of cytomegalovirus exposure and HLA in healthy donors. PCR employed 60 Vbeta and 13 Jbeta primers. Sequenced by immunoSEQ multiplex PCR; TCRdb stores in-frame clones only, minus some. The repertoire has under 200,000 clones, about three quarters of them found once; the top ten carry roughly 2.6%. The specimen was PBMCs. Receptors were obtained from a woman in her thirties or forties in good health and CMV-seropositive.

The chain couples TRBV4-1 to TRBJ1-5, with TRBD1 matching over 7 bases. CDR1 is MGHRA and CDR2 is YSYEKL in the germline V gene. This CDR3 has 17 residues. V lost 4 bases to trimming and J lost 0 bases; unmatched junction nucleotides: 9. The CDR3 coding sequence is TGCGCCAGCAGCCCACACCCCGGGACAGTTAGCAATCAGCCCCAGCATTTT. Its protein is CASSPHPGTVSNQPQHF.

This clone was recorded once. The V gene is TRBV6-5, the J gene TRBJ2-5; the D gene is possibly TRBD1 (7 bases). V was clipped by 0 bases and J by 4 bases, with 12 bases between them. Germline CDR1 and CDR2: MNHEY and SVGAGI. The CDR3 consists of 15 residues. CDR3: CASSYSEGAGETQYF. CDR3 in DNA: TGTGCCAGCAGTTACTCGGAGGGGGCGGGAGAGACCCAGTACTTC.

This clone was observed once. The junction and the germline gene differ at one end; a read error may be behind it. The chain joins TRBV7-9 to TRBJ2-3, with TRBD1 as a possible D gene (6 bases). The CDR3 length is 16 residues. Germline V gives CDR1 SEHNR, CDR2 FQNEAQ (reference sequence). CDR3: CSSSTGAQGFTDTQYF. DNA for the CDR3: TGTTCCAGCAGCACAGGAGCACAGGGCTTCACAGATACGCAGTATTTT.

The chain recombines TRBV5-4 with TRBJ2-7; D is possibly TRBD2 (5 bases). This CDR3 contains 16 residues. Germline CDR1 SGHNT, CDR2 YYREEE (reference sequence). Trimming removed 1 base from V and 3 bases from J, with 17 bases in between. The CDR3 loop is CASSLSVHSSGYEQYF. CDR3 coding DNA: TGTGCCAGCAGCTTGAGCGTGCATAGCAGCGGCTACGAGCAGTACTTC. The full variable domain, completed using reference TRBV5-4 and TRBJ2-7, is ETGVTQSPTHLIKTRGQQVTLRCSSQSGHNTVSWYQQALGQGPQFIFQYYREEENGRGNFPPRFSGLQFPNYSSELNVNALELDDSALYLCASSLSVHSSGYEQYFGPGTRLTVT.

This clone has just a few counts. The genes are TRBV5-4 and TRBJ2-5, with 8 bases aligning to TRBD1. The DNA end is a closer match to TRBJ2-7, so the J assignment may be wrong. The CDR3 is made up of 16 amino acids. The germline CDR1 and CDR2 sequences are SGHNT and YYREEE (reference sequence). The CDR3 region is CASSPDRGRARYEQYF. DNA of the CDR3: TGTGCCAGCAGCCCCGACAGGGGAAGGGCCCGCTACGAGCAGTACTTC.

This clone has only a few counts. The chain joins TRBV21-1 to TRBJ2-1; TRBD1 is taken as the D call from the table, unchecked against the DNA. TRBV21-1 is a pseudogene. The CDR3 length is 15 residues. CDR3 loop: CASRPGTPTYNEQFF. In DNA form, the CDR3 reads TGTGCCAGCAGGCCCGGGACACCCACCTACAATGAGCAGTTCTTC.

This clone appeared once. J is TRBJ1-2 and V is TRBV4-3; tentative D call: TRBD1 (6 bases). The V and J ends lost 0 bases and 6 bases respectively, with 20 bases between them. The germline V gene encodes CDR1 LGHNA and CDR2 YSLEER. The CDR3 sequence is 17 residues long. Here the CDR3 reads CASSQDRIGYRVNGYTF. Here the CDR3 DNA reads TGCGCCAGCAGCCAAGATAGGATAGGGTACAGGGTTAATGGCTACACCTTC.

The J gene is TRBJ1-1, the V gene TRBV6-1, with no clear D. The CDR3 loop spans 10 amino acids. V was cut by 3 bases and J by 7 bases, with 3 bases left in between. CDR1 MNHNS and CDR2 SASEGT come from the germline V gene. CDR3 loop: CASSDYEAFF. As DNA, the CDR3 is TGTGCCAGCAGTGATTATGAAGCTTTCTTT.

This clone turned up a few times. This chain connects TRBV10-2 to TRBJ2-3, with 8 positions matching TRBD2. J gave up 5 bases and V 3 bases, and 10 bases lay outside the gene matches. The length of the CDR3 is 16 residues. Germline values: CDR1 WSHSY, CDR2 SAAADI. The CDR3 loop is CASSEPAGAGGDTQYF. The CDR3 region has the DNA TGCGCCAGCAGTGAACCCGCGGGGGCGGGGGGAGATACGCAGTATTTT.

The CDR3 spells CASSDRSSGNTIYF. The CDR3 region has the DNA TGTGCCAGCAGTGACAGGTCCTCTGGAAACACCATATATTTT. V usage is TRBV2 and J usage is TRBJ1-3, with D hard to call. Germline CDR1 SNHLY, CDR2 FYNNEI. The V end was cut by 3 bases, the J end by 0 bases, with 6 bases between. The CDR3 runs 14 residues.

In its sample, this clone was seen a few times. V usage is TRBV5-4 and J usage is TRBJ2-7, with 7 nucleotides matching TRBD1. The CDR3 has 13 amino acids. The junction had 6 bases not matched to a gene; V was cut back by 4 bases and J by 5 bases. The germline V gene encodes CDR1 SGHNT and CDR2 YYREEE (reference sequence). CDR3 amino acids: CASSRQGTDEQYF. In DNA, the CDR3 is TGTGCCAGCAGCCGACAGGGCACGGACGAGCAGTACTTC.

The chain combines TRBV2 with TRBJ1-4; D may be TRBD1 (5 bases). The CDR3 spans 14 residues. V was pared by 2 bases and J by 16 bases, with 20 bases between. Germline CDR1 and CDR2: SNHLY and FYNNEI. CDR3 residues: CASSETISRGFPFF. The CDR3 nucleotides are TGTGCCAGCAGTGAAACAATCAGTAGGGGTTTTCCGTTTTTT.

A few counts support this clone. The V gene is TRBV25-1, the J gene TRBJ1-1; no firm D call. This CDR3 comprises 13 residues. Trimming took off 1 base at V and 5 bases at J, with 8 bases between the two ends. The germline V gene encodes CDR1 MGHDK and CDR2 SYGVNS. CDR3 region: CASSELRGTEAFF. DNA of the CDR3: TGTGCCAGCAGTGAATTACGAGGGACTGAAGCTTTCTTT.